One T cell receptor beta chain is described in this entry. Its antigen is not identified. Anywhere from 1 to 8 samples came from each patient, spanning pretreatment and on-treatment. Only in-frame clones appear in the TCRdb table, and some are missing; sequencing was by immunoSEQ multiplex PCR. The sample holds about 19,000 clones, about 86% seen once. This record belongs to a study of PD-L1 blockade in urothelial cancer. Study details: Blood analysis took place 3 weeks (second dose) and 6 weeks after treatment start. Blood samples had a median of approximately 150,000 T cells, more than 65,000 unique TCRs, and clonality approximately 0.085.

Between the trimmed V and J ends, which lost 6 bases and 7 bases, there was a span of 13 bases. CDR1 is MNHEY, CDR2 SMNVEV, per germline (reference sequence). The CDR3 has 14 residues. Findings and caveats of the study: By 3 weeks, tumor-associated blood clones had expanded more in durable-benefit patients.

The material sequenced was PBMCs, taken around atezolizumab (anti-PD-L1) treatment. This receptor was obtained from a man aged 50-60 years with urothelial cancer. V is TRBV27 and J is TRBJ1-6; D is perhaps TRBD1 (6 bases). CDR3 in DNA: TGTGCCAGCAGCGGGACATCCGTGAATTCACCCCTCCACTTT. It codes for CASSGTSVNSPLHF.